The 19 T cell receptor beta chains reported below all come from one sample, sequenced in a study of T cell responses to AZD1222 COVID-19 vaccine. Measured with immunoSEQ multiplex PCR; TCRdb has only the in-frame clones, and not every one. The data contain over 150,000 clones, about 83% of them singletons. The source material was peripheral blood, sampled 28 days after the second AZD1222 dose. The receptors shown here come from an adult who received the AZD1222 COVID-19 vaccine.

V is TRBV5-4 and J is TRBJ2-1; D unclear. The V gene lost 2 bases and the J gene lost 3 bases, with 12 bases spanning the gap. Germline V gene sequence: CDR1 SGHNT, CDR2 YYREEE (reference sequence). The CDR3 length is 15 residues. CDR3 residues: CASSFFTTDYNEQFF. The DNA of the CDR3 is TGTGCCAGCAGCTTTTTCACTACTGACTACAATGAGCAGTTCTTC. Complete variable domain (other parts from reference TRBV5-4 and TRBJ2-1): ETGVTQSPTHLIKTRGQQVTLRCSSQSGHNTVSWYQQALGQGPQFIFQYYREEENGRGNFPPRFSGLQFPNYSSELNVNALELDDSALYLCASSFFTTDYNEQFFGPGTRLTVL.

The chain recombines TRBV10-3 with TRBJ1-2, with D tentatively TRBD1 (6 bases). The CDR3 has 14 amino acids. V was shortened by 8 bases and J by 2 bases, with 15 bases between the two germline ends. Germline assignment: CDR1 ENHRY and CDR2 SYGVKD. CDR3 DNA: TGTGCCATCGGAACGACAGGCTTAAACTATGGCTACACCTTC. Protein sequence: CAIGTTGLNYGYTF.

This clone occurred once. V is TRBV2 and J is TRBJ2-3; tentatively, D is TRBD1 (5 bases). This CDR3 spans 12 amino acids. V gave up 6 bases and J gave up 7 bases, with 11 bases separating them. The germline V gene encodes CDR1 SNHLY and CDR2 FYNNEI. In DNA, the CDR3 is TGTGCCAGCAGACAGGAGACTCATACGCAGTATTTT. Amino acids: CASRQETHTQYF. Together with reference TRBV2 and TRBJ2-3, the CDR3 gives the full variable domain: EPEVTQTPSHQVTQMGQEVILRCVPISNHLYFYWYRQILGQKVEFLVSFYNNEISEKSEIFDDQFSVERPDGSNFTLKIRSTKLEDSAMYFCASRQETHTQYFGPGTRLTVL.

The chain has TRBV4-1 and TRBJ1-2, with D perhaps TRBD1 (6 bases). This CDR3 is built from 14 residues. The germline V gene encodes CDR1 MGHRA and CDR2 YSYEKL. V was shortened by 6 bases and J by 3 bases, with 14 bases between the two germline ends. In nucleotides, the CDR3 is TGCGCCAGCAGGGGGGCAGGTGGCGACTATGGCTACACCTTC. It yields the protein CASRGAGGDYGYTF.

This clone appeared a single time. The rearrangement links TRBV5-1 to TRBJ2-1, with D possibly matching TRBD1 (6 bases). The CDR3 covers 13 residues. Trimming removed 2 bases from V and 6 bases from J, with 9 bases in between. In germline, CDR1 is SGHRS, CDR2 YFSETQ. CDR3 nucleotides: TGCGCCAGCAGCTTTGAGGGGGTCAATGAGCAGTTCTTC. Amino acids: CASSFEGVNEQFF.

The chain couples TRBV6-5 to TRBJ1-2; the match to TRBD1 covers 7 bases. V was pared by 6 bases and J by 7 bases, with 5 bases of the junction left unmatched. The CDR3 is 12 residues long. The V gene's germline CDR1 is MNHEY and CDR2 SVGAGI. The CDR3, as DNA: TGTGCCAGCAGGCAGGGGGTGAGTGGCTACACCTTC. As protein: CASRQGVSGYTF.

The rearrangement links TRBV11-2 to TRBJ1-2, with 9 bases identical to TRBD1. J was trimmed by 4 bases and V by 5 bases; bases with no gene match: 11. Germline-derived CDR1 and CDR2 are SGHAT and FQNNGV. This CDR3 has 16 residues. The CDR3 protein is CASSTPRQGGGYGYTF. DNA of the CDR3: TGTGCCAGCAGCACCCCTCGACAGGGGGGGGGCTATGGCTACACCTTC. The full variable domain, its missing parts supplied by reference TRBV11-2 and TRBJ1-2, is EAGVAQSPRYKIIEKRQSVAFWCNPISGHATLYWYQQILGQGPKLLIQFQNNGVVDDSQLPKDRFSAERLKGVDSTLKIQPAKLEDSAVYLCASSTPRQGGGYGYTFGSGTRLTVV.

The chain recombines TRBV13 with TRBJ2-3; D is uncertain. Deletions cut 5 bases from V and 2 bases from J, with 14 bases between. Looked up from germline, CDR1 is PRHDT and CDR2 is FYEKMQ (reference sequence). This CDR3 comprises 15 residues. This CDR3 is CASSPTSPITDTQYF. The DNA of the CDR3 is TGTGCCAGCAGCCCGACCTCGCCCATCACAGATACGCAGTATTTT.

This chain joins TRBV5-1 and TRBJ2-7, with 8 bases aligning to TRBD1. CDR1 is SGHRS and CDR2 is YFSETQ in the germline V gene. The CDR3 extends over 13 amino acids. The ends lost 3 bases at V and 5 bases at J; junction bases unmatched: 4. Here the CDR3 reads CASSYGQGDEQYF. Written as DNA, the CDR3 is TGCGCCAGCAGCTACGGACAGGGAGACGAGCAGTACTTC.

The chain links TRBV10-3 to TRBJ2-3; D gene uncertain. Germline V gene sequence: CDR1 ENHRY, CDR2 SYGVKD. The CDR3 is made up of 13 amino acids. V lost 10 bases and J 8 bases, leaving 19 bases between the germline ends. DNA for the CDR3: TGTGCCACCCAGCTGGTAGGGCTTTTTACGCAGTATTTT. This translates into CATQLVGLFTQYF.

The chain recombines TRBV18 with TRBJ1-2, with D possibly being TRBD1 (6 bases). The ends were cut back, 2 bases at V and 5 bases at J, with 15 bases in the middle. This CDR3 has 15 residues. Germline CDR1 reads KGHSH; CDR2 reads LQKENI. CDR3: CASSPTGAVVYGYTF. For the CDR3, the DNA is TGTGCCAGCTCACCAACGGGGGCGGTAGTTTATGGCTACACCTTC.

The V call is TRBV5-1, the J call TRBJ2-5; a possible D gene is TRBD2 (6 bases). The CDR3 has 15 residues. V was pared by 5 bases and J by 4 bases, with 18 bases between. From germline, CDR1 is SGHRS and CDR2 YFSETQ. The CDR3 sequence: CASRAYGGSGETQYF. The CDR3 nucleotides read TGCGCCAGCAGGGCTTATGGGGGGTCGGGAGAGACCCAGTACTTC.

The chain couples TRBV6-5 to TRBJ1-6; D is unclear. CDR1 MNHEY and CDR2 SVGAGI come from the germline V gene. The CDR3 length is 14 residues. Trimming took off 7 bases at V and 6 bases at J, with 13 bases between the two ends. In nucleotides, the CDR3 is TGTGCCAGCACGGAATCCGCTCTTAATTCACCCCTCCACTTT. Protein product: CASTESALNSPLHF.

The rearrangement joins TRBV12-5 to TRBJ1-6; D possibly corresponds to TRBD1 (6 bases). This CDR3 comprises 16 residues. Germline loops: CDR1 LGHNT, CDR2 FRNRAP. Trimming took off 3 bases at V and 10 bases at J, with 19 bases between the two ends. The CDR3 loop is CASGFTTDSSGSPLHF. In DNA, the CDR3 is TGTGCTAGTGGTTTTACAACGGACAGCTCCGGGTCACCCCTCCACTTT.

The chain joins TRBV12-3 or TRBV12-4 to TRBJ1-2, with 8 bases that match TRBD1. The CDR3 length is 13 residues. V lost 3 bases to trimming and J lost 10 bases; unmatched junction nucleotides: 7. Written as DNA, the CDR3 is TGTGCCAGCAGTTTCGGGCAGGGGGCCGACTACACCTTC. It encodes CASSFGQGADYTF.

The CDR3 nucleotides are TGCGCCAGCAGCCAAGGGGAACAGGGCAACACTGAAGCTTTCTTT. It is translated as CASSQGEQGNTEAFF. V gene TRBV4-3 combines with J gene TRBJ1-1; D is possibly TRBD1 (6 bases). Germline V lookup: CDR1 LGHNA, CDR2 YSLEER. This CDR3 contains 15 residues. V was pared by 1 base and J by 2 bases, with 11 bases between.

The rearrangement links TRBV7-2 to TRBJ2-5; 8 bases match TRBD2. Germline loops: CDR1 SGHTA, CDR2 FQGNSA. This CDR3 spans 14 amino acids. V was clipped by 3 bases and J by 1 base; unmatched bases: 1. The CDR3 loop reads CASSFSGAQETQYF. Here the CDR3 DNA reads TGTGCCAGCAGCTTTAGCGGGGCCCAAGAGACCCAGTACTTC. Filled out from reference TRBV7-2 and TRBJ2-5, the complete variable domain reads GAGVSQSPSNKVTEKGKDVELRCDPISGHTALYWYRQSLGQGLEFLIYFQGNSAPDKSGLPSDRFSAERTGGSVSTLTIQRTQQEDSAVYLCASSFSGAQETQYFGPGTRLLVL.

The rearrangement uses TRBV30 and TRBJ1-5; 8 bases align to TRBD1. The CDR3 contains 13 residues. Trimming at V came to 5 bases and at J to 7 bases, leaving 7 bases not matched to a gene. Germline lookup yields CDR1 GTSNPN and CDR2 SVGIG (reference sequence). The CDR3 DNA follows: TGTGCCTGGGCCAGGGGGCTCGCCCAGCCCCAGCATTTT. Translated, it gives CAWARGLAQPQHF.

The chain is built from TRBV19 and TRBJ1-1; a weak D match, TRBD1 (5 bases). This CDR3 is 14 amino acids long. Trimming stripped 5 bases from V and 5 bases from J, with 15 bases between. The germline V gene has CDR1 LNHDA and CDR2 SQIVND (reference sequence). DNA for the CDR3: TGTGCCAGTAGTCTGCAGGGCGTCCCGACTGAAGCTTTCTTT. This translates into CASSLQGVPTEAFF. The whole variable domain, remainder taken from reference TRBV19 and TRBJ1-1, is DGGITQSPKYLFRKEGQNVTLSCEQNLNHDAMYWYRQDPGQGLRLIYYSQIVNDFQKGDIAEGYSVSREKKESFPLTVTSAQKNPTAFYLCASSLQGVPTEAFFGQGTRLTVV.